This T cell receptor (beta chain) is drawn from a study of blood T cell repertoires in COVID-19. Study overall: Samples taken during acute and convalescent COVID-19 were collected in the United States, Italy and Spain. PBMCs, B-cell-depleted T cells, or T cells provided the cDNA or gDNA that made up the material.

Authors' processing steps: Amplification with reference gene primers provided the estimates of nucleated cell counts. Repertoires were generated with immunoSEQ multiplex PCR, while TCRdb's copy carries only in-frame clones and drops some. V, J and clone size were drawn from that table, and D and trimming were deduced from the DNA. Of about 170,000 clones in the sample, about 86% are singletons; the top ten hold approximately 11%. Germline-derived CDR1 and CDR2 are LNHNV and YYDKDF (reference sequence). CDR3 length: 15 amino acids. V trimming: 0 bases; J trimming: 4 bases; junction bases outside the gene matches: 4.

The chain couples TRBV15 to TRBJ2-5; 8 nucleotides match TRBD2. The specimen sequenced was peripheral blood. The origin of this receptor is a man in his sixties or seventies with active or convalescent COVID-19. As DNA, the CDR3 is TGTGCCACCAGCAGAGAAATCGGGAGGGGAGAGACCCAGTACTTC. This codes for CATSREIGRGETQYF.